There are many counts of the clone carrying this T cell receptor beta chain. The antigen is undetermined. The germline CDR1 and CDR2 sequences are SEHNR and FQNEAQ (reference sequence). The V and J ends lost 3 bases and 2 bases respectively, with 15 bases between them. The CDR3 loop spans 16 amino acids. The data were taken from a study of T cell repertoires in cytomegalovirus infection. Background on the study: Well-studied HLA-B-restricted CMV epitopes were used in the study alongside recently identified HLA-C-restricted ones. Signatures in public TCR beta sequences pointed to both CMV infection and matching HLA type. Study-wide findings and caveats: It was HLA-C-restricted CMV-specific TCR beta clonotypes that dominated the response ex vivo. Based on cumulative public TCR beta family frequency, carriers of CMV plus the relevant HLA were identified.

TCRdb re-called the reads with MiXCR, one entry per CDR3 protein. The repertoire consists of about 52,000 distinct CDR3 sequences, with 15% to 20% occurring once and the leading ten covering 80%. This clonotype originated in a human donor in good health (CMV status not recorded). Some clones in this sample may be carry-over from other donors' samples. This rearrangement joins TRBV7-9 to TRBJ2-3; TRBD1 is a possible D gene (6 bases). The material was CD8+ T cells from cultured PBMCs, obtained from culture after CMV antigen stimulation. The CDR3 DNA reads TGTGCCAGCAGCTTCCTCCGGGACACCTCCACAGATACGCAGTATTTT. Protein product: CASSFLRDTSTDTQYF.